Listed here are 21 T cell receptor beta chains from one sample, sequenced in a study of human T cells and chemical hapten exposure. TCRdb redid the calling of the RACE reads with MiXCR, one entry per CDR3 protein. The sample includes around 40,000 distinct CDR3 sequences, about an eighth of them seen just once. Sample time point: patch test 3, about 24 weeks after DPC sensitization. Treatment given: therapeutic diphenylcyclopropenone sensitization with weekly scalp DPC. Sequencing started from total RNA isolated from unfractionated whole blood. The sequenced sample was whole blood, obtained in connection with sensitization to the hapten diphenylcyclopropenone (DPC). The receptors stem from a woman aged 40 to 50 with alopecia areata. Some clones in this sample may be carry-over from other donors' samples.

As concerns this clonotype: This could be a read error, since a much larger clone is one nucleotide away. The chain carries TRBV29-1 and TRBJ2-1; D remains ambiguous. The CDR3 spans 14 residues. Trimming removed 7 bases at V and 6 bases at J, with 19 bases between. CDR1 is SQVTM and CDR2 is ANQGSEA in the germline V gene. For the CDR3, the DNA is TGCAGCGGGTCCCGGACCCCCCGGCGCAATGAGCAGTTCTTC. Translating it yields CSGSRTPRRNEQFF.

This clonotype was observed at least ten times. The gene calls are TRBV29-1 and TRBJ2-1, with 12 bases identical to TRBD2. CDR1 and CDR2 from the germline V gene are SQVTM and ANQGSEA. CDR3 size: 12 residues. J was trimmed by 7 bases and V by 6 bases; bases with no gene match: 1. In nucleotides, the CDR3 is TGCAGCGTAGGGACTAGCGGGAATGAGCAGTTCTTC. Translating it yields CSVGTSGNEQFF.

In this sample, this clonotype turned up many times. This CDR3 reads CASSQELAGGRRAGNEQFF. In DNA, the CDR3 is TGTGCCAGCAGCCAAGAACTAGCGGGAGGGAGAAGGGCTGGTAATGAGCAGTTCTTC. J is TRBJ2-1 and V is TRBV3-1; the match to TRBD2 covers 13 bases. This CDR3 region has 19 residues. Per germline, CDR1 LGHDT and CDR2 YNNKEL (reference sequence). V was clipped by 0 bases and J by 7 bases; unmatched bases: 12.

V usage is TRBV7-9 and J usage is TRBJ1-1; 7 bases are shared with TRBD1. V gave up 3 bases and J gave up 1 base; unmatched junction bases: 5. From germline, CDR1 is SEHNR and CDR2 FQNEAQ (reference sequence). The CDR3 length is 15 residues. As DNA, the CDR3 is TGTGCCAGCAGCTTCCTGGACAGGCCGAACACTGAAGCTTTCTTT. This encodes CASSFLDRPNTEAFF. The full variable domain, with the rest looked up from reference TRBV7-9 and TRBJ1-1, is DTGVSQNPRHKITKRGQNVTFRCDPISEHNRLYWYRQTLGQGPEFLTYFQNEAQLEKSRLLSDRFSAERPKGSFSTLEIQRTEQGDSAMYLCASSFLDRPNTEAFFGQGTRLTVV.

Ten or more counts support this clonotype. The J gene is TRBJ1-6, the V gene TRBV28; no definite D call. The CDR3 is made up of 14 amino acids. Germline-derived CDR1 and CDR2 are MDHEN and SYDVKM. Trimming took 5 bases from V and 11 from J, leaving 16 bases between them. The CDR3 loop reads CASSAALFETPLHF. CDR3 DNA sequence: TGTGCCAGCAGTGCCGCCCTCTTCGAAACACCCCTCCACTTT.

This rearrangement joins TRBV7-3 to TRBJ2-1, with TRBD2 matching over 9 bases. With 5 bases clipped from V and 3 bases from J, the junction kept 5 bases outside the gene matches. Germline V gives CDR1 SGHTA, CDR2 FQGTGA. The CDR3 length is 15 residues. CDR3 region: CASSQTSGIYNEQFF. In DNA form, the CDR3 reads TGTGCCAGCAGCCAGACTAGCGGCATCTACAATGAGCAGTTCTTC. Complete variable domain (other parts from reference TRBV7-3 and TRBJ2-1): GAGVSQTPSNKVTEKGKYVELRCDPISGHTALYWYRQSLGQGPEFLIYFQGTGAADDSGLPNDRFFAVRPEGSVSTLKIQRTERGDSAVYLCASSQTSGIYNEQFFGPGTRLTVL.

This clonotype was counted at least ten times. The rearrangement joins TRBV20-1 to TRBJ1-2; D remains unclear. From germline, CDR1 is DFQATT and CDR2 SNEGSKA (reference sequence). V was cut by 6 bases and J by 6 bases, with 8 bases left in between. The CDR3 runs to 10 residues. DNA for the CDR3: TGCAGTGCACCGCGTGATGGCTACACCTTC. Translated: CSAPRDGYTF.

V and J are TRBV7-9 and TRBJ2-3, with TRBD2 identical over 11 bases. Germline CDR1 is SEHNR and CDR2 is FQNEAQ (reference sequence). V dropped 5 bases and J dropped 3; count of bases not matched to a gene: 4. This CDR3 is 15 amino acids long. The CDR3 DNA reads as TGTGCCAGCAGCCCCGGGACTAGCGGAACAGATACGCAGTATTTT. Translation: CASSPGTSGTDTQYF.

This clonotype came up a few times. V is TRBV5-1 and J is TRBJ2-2; 7 bases are a match to TRBD2. This CDR3 is built from 15 residues. The trim removed 4 bases at V and 6 bases at J, leaving 9 bases unmatched. Germline V gene lookup returns CDR1 SGHRS and CDR2 YFSETQ. Written as DNA, the CDR3 is TGCGCCAGCAGCAACATACTGGCGGGAGCCGGGGAGCTGTTTTTT. Translating it yields CASSNILAGAGELFF.

This clonotype showed up just a few times. The rearrangement links TRBV7-6 to TRBJ1-4; D call uncertain. This CDR3 is built from 15 residues. The ends were cut back, 3 bases at V and 5 bases at J, with 13 bases in the middle. Germline values: CDR1 SGHVS, CDR2 FNYEAQ. CDR3 DNA sequence: TGTGCCAGCAGCTTTCGTCGCGGACCAAATGAAAAACTGTTTTTT. Translating it yields CASSFRRGPNEKLFF.

The sample holds a few counts of this clonotype. The chain couples TRBV7-2 to TRBJ2-5, with 8 bases matching TRBD2. V shed 5 bases and J 0 bases; nucleotides not matched to a gene: 5. CDR3 size: 15 residues. The germline CDR1 and CDR2 sequences are SGHTA and FQGNSA. The CDR3 sequence is CASSRGLADQETQYF. The DNA for the CDR3 is TGTGCCAGCAGCCGTGGACTAGCAGACCAAGAGACCCAGTACTTC.

In its sample, this clonotype was seen a few times. The gene calls are TRBV20-1 and TRBJ1-2, with D tentatively TRBD1 (6 bases). Trimming left V 3 bases short and J 4 bases short, with 12 bases between. Germline V gene data show CDR1 as DFQATT and CDR2 as SNEGSKA (reference sequence). The CDR3 runs 13 residues. The CDR3 nucleotides are TGCAGTGCTAGGGCGACAGGATTCTATGGCTACACCTTC. Protein sequence: CSARATGFYGYTF.

This sequence joins TRBV29-1 and TRBJ2-7; D is ambiguous. Germline CDR1 SQVTM, CDR2 ANQGSEA. The CDR3 is made up of 14 amino acids. V was clipped by 2 bases and J by 3 bases, with 14 bases between them. CDR3 DNA sequence: TGCAGCGTTGAATGGGCCGAGTCCAACTACGAGCAGTACTTC. Its translation: CSVEWAESNYEQYF.

The CDR3 nucleotides are TGTGCCAGCAGTTTCAGGACAGGGCAGCCCCTCCACTTT. Translating gives CASSFRTGQPLHF. This rearrangement joins TRBV12-3 or TRBV12-4 to TRBJ1-6, with 8 bases identical to TRBD1. The CDR3 has 13 residues. V lost 3 bases, J lost 13 bases, and 5 bases stayed unmatched.

The chain links TRBV4-1 to TRBJ2-7; D unclear. The CDR3 covers 14 residues. Trimming shortened V by 2 bases and J by 4 bases, and 12 bases separated the two germline ends. CDR1 is MGHRA, CDR2 YSYEKL, per germline. CDR3 region: CASSQSEGPYEQYF. The CDR3 bases are TGCGCCAGCAGCCAATCCGAAGGGCCGTACGAGCAGTACTTC.

Comment on this clonotype: One end of the junction varies from germline; a read error may be responsible. V gene TRBV2 combines with J gene TRBJ2-1; D is tentatively TRBD1 or TRBD2 (5 bases each). Germline V lookup: CDR1 SNHLY, CDR2 FYNNEI. There are 14 residues in the CDR3. CDR3 loop: CVSSPGTPGHEQFF. In nucleotides, the CDR3 is TGTGTCAGCAGTCCCGGGACGCCGGGTCATGAGCAGTTCTTC. Full variable domain (missing parts from reference TRBV2 and TRBJ2-1): EPEVTQTPSHQVTQMGQEVILRCVPISNHLYFYWYRQILGQKVEFLVSFYNNEISEKSEIFDDQFSVERPDGSNFTLKIRSTKLEDSAMYFCVSSPGTPGHEQFFGPGTRLTVL.

The rearrangement links TRBV10-3 to TRBJ1-5; D is unclear. Germline V gene lookup returns CDR1 ENHRY and CDR2 SYGVKD. CDR3 size: 14 residues. V gave up 8 bases and J gave up 0 bases, with 11 bases separating them. The DNA of the CDR3 is TGTGCCATCGGTCCGGGGTTTAGCAATCAGCCCCAGCATTTT. Translating gives CAIGPGFSNQPQHF.

The chain is built from TRBV4-3 and TRBJ1-3; D gene unclear. V lost 0 bases to trimming and J lost 7 bases, with 4 bases between them. Germline V CDR1 and CDR2: LGHNA, YSLEER. This CDR3 spans 12 amino acids. The CDR3 bases are TGCGCCAGCAGCCAAGATAGGAACACCATATATTTT. This sequence encodes CASSQDRNTIYF.

This clonotype was observed a handful of times. The V call is TRBV28, the J call TRBJ2-1; D ambiguous. Germline-derived CDR1 and CDR2 are MDHEN and SYDVKM. The germline V and J ends were trimmed by 3 bases and 5 bases, with 11 bases remaining between them. This CDR3 has 14 residues. CDR3 nucleotide sequence: TGTGCCAGCAGTTTGGCCAACACCAACAATGAGCAGTTCTTC. This encodes CASSLANTNNEQFF.

The V gene is TRBV28, the J gene TRBJ2-1; 9 bases align to TRBD1. The CDR3 runs to 13 residues. The V and J ends lost 6 bases and 14 bases, in that order; junction bases with no gene match: 11. The germline V gene encodes CDR1 MDHEN and CDR2 SYDVKM. CDR3 loop: CASSTTGGTGKFF. CDR3 nucleotides: TGTGCCAGCAGCACAACAGGGGGCACGGGCAAGTTCTTC.

Ten or more counts support this clonotype. V is TRBV29-1 and J is TRBJ2-3, with a weak D call TRBD2 (5 bases). The CDR3 length is 13 residues. CDR1 and CDR2 (germline): SQVTM, ANQGSEA. The CDR3 reads CTASRGSTDTQYF. The CDR3 nucleotides read TGCACCGCCTCTCGAGGGAGCACAGATACGCAGTATTTT.